The subject of this entry is one T cell receptor (beta chain). Its antigen is unknown. Relative to the germline gene, one junction end is altered; a read error may explain this. From germline, CDR1 is SGHRS and CDR2 YFSETQ. The CDR3 runs to 15 residues. Data came from immunoSEQ multiplex PCR; TCRdb stores just in-frame clones and leaves some out. The table has 200,000 or so clones, 80% to 90% seen once. The entry originates in a study of cytomegalovirus exposure and HLA in healthy donors. Study results and limitations: Both high specificity and high sensitivity reportedly marked the classifier's diagnosis of cytomegalovirus status. Despite most TCR sequences being rare, some public TCRs occurred in many donors.

The receptor was derived from a woman in her late teens or twenties in good health and CMV-seronegative. The source material was PBMCs. The chain joins TRBV5-1 to TRBJ2-2; D call uncertain. The CDR3 nucleotides read TGCGCCAGCAGCTTGTTGACTTCGAACGCCGGGGAGCTGTTTTTT. Its translation is CASSLLTSNAGELFF.